The next 27 T cell receptor beta chains were all read from a single sample in a study of cytomegalovirus exposure and HLA in healthy donors. The PCR used 60 Vbeta and 13 Jbeta primers. Repertoires were generated with immunoSEQ multiplex PCR, while TCRdb's copy carries only in-frame clones and drops some. Of fewer than 150,000 clones listed, approximately 80% were seen once; the top ten hold 4.9%. Sequenced material: PBMCs. These receptors originate from a woman between 50 and 59 years old in good health and CMV-seronegative.

The sample holds one count of this clone. V is TRBV29-1 and J is TRBJ1-3, with 9 bases identical to TRBD1. V shed 6 bases and J 2 bases; nucleotides not matched to a gene: 2. Germline loops: CDR1 SQVTM, CDR2 ANQGSEA. The CDR3 sequence is 13 residues long. CDR3 nucleotide sequence: TGCAGCGTCCGGACAGGGGCTGGAAACACCATATATTTT. It codes for CSVRTGAGNTIYF.

This clone appeared a single time. This chain links TRBV5-1 with TRBJ2-5; 7 bases are a match to TRBD2. Germline trimming cut 7 bases from V and 2 bases from J; bases unmatched to any gene: 8. CDR1 is SGHRS, CDR2 YFSETQ, per germline. The CDR3 runs 14 residues. The chain's CDR3 is CASYDTGGQETQYF. The CDR3, as DNA: TGCGCCAGCTACGATACGGGGGGACAAGAGACCCAGTACTTC. The full variable domain, rest sourced from reference TRBV5-1 and TRBJ2-5, is KAGVTQTPRYLIKTRGQQVTLSCSPISGHRSVSWYQQTPGQGLQFLFEYFSETQRNKGNFPGRFSGRQFSNSRSEMNVSTLELGDSALYLCASYDTGGQETQYFGPGTRLLVL.

This chain uses TRBV29-1 with TRBJ1-1; TRBD1 is a possible D gene (6 bases). This CDR3 is built from 13 residues. V was pared by 5 bases and J by 7 bases, with 17 bases between. Looked up from germline, CDR1 is SQVTM and CDR2 is ANQGSEA. For the CDR3, the DNA is TGCAGCGTTCTAATGGAGGGGGAGGGTGAAGCTTTCTTT. Translated, it gives CSVLMEGEGEAFF. The full variable domain, in which reference TRBV29-1 and TRBJ1-1 provide the parts outside the CDR3, is SAVISQKPSRDICQRGTSLTIQCQVDSQVTMMFWYRQQPGQSLTLIATANQGSEATYESGFVIDKFPISRPNLTFSTLTVSNMSPEDSSIYLCSVLMEGEGEAFFGQGTRLTVV.

Of note for this clone: The junction does not match germline at one end; this may be a read error. V usage is TRBV7-2 and J usage is TRBJ2-2, with 8 nucleotides matching TRBD1. Germline lookup yields CDR1 SGHTA and CDR2 FQGNSA. The CDR3 is 15 amino acids. The DNA of the CDR3 is TGTGCCAGCAGCTTCAGGACAGGGAACGCCGGGGAGCTGTTTTTT. This codes for CASSFRTGNAGELFF.

The chain uses TRBV4-2 and TRBJ1-4; the D is unclear. In germline, CDR1 is LGHNA, CDR2 YNFKEQ. The V gene lost 0 bases and the J gene lost 8 bases, with 13 bases spanning the gap. This CDR3 spans 15 amino acids. The CDR3: CASSQDRGIGEKLFF. The CDR3 DNA reads as TGTGCCAGCAGCCAAGATCGGGGAATTGGGGAAAAACTGTTTTTT.

The chain joins TRBV7-2 to TRBJ2-7; a possible D gene is TRBD2 (5 bases). V shed 5 bases and J shed 7 bases, with 15 bases lying between them. Germline V gene data show CDR1 as SGHTA and CDR2 as FQGNSA. This CDR3 comprises 13 residues. CDR3 sequence reads: CASSLGLGVEQYF. The CDR3 DNA follows: TGTGCCAGCAGCCTAGGACTGGGTGTGGAGCAGTACTTC.

J is TRBJ1-5 and V is TRBV7-6; no clear D gene. V was cut by 1 base and J by 6 bases, with 7 bases left in between. The CDR3 length is 13 residues. Germline V gene sequence: CDR1 SGHVS, CDR2 FNYEAQ. CDR3 protein: CASSLGRSQPQHF. The CDR3 DNA reads TGTGCCAGCAGCTTAGGCCGGAGTCAGCCCCAGCATTTT.

The chain employs TRBV5-4 and TRBJ1-1, with D uncertain. Trimming removed 4 bases from V and 3 bases from J, with 13 bases in between. The germline CDR1 and CDR2 sequences are SGHNT and YYREEE (reference sequence). This CDR3 has 14 amino acids. CDR3 protein: CASSAEAGYTEAFF. The CDR3 DNA sequence: TGTGCCAGCAGCGCCGAGGCCGGATACACTGAAGCTTTCTTT.

The chain employs TRBV28 and TRBJ1-6; no reliable D call. This CDR3 has 15 residues. Between the trimmed V and J ends, which lost 5 bases and 0 bases, there was a span of 8 bases. Germline values: CDR1 MDHEN, CDR2 SYDVKM. The CDR3 region has the DNA TGTGCCAGCAGTGGAACAGTCTCCTATAATTCACCCCTCCACTTT. Amino acids: CASSGTVSYNSPLHF.

V gene TRBV5-3 combines with J gene TRBJ1-4, with 12 nucleotides matching TRBD1. TRBV5-3 is placed among ORFs of uncertain function. The CDR3 spans 20 residues. V shed 2 bases and J 7 bases; nucleotides not matched to a gene: 18. The CDR3 spells CARSFISGTGGAEIGEKLFF. The CDR3 nucleotides are TGTGCCAGAAGCTTCATCTCCGGGACAGGGGGCGCTGAGATTGGTGAAAAACTGTTTTTT.

The chain has TRBV5-6 and TRBJ1-6, with TRBD1 identical over 9 bases. The V segment lost 1 base and the J segment 10 bases; nucleotides outside the gene matches: 3. Per germline, CDR1 SGHDT and CDR2 YYEEEE. The CDR3 loop spans 14 amino acids. The CDR3 sequence: CASSLTGGASPLHF. The CDR3 DNA follows: TGTGCCAGCAGCTTGACAGGGGGCGCGTCACCCCTCCACTTT.

The chain has TRBV19 and TRBJ2-7, with D tentatively TRBD2 (6 bases). This CDR3 is built from 14 residues. V was trimmed by 7 bases and J by 0 bases, leaving 13 bases between them. CDR1 is LNHDA, CDR2 SQIVND, per germline (reference sequence). This chain's CDR3 is CASTQRRGSYEQYF. In DNA, the CDR3 is TGTGCCAGTACCCAAAGGCGGGGCTCCTACGAGCAGTACTTC.

This rearrangement joins TRBV15 to TRBJ2-5; 9 positions match TRBD1. The J call could be wrong; TRBJ2-7 is a better fit for the DNA end. The CDR3 loop spans 16 amino acids. Germline-derived CDR1 and CDR2 are LNHNV and YYDKDF (reference sequence). CDR3 protein: CARIGTGPFASYEQYF. CDR3 DNA sequence: TGTGCCAGAATCGGGACAGGGCCCTTCGCCTCCTACGAGCAGTACTTC.

The chain has TRBV5-1 and TRBJ2-5, with 8 positions matching TRBD1. The germline CDR1 and CDR2 sequences are SGHRS and YFSETQ. The V gene end was trimmed by 1 base and the J gene end by 5 bases; junction bases not matched to a gene: 10. CDR3 length equals 16 residues. The CDR3 region has the DNA TGCGCCAGCAGCTTGAATCCACAGGGGGTGGGGGAGACCCAGTACTTC. This codes for CASSLNPQGVGETQYF.

The V gene is TRBV28, the J gene TRBJ2-7; TRBD1 is a possible D gene (6 bases). Germline CDR1 and CDR2: MDHEN and SYDVKM. The CDR3 has 15 residues. With 3 bases removed from V and 3 bases from J, the gap between germline ends came to 15 bases. The CDR3 DNA sequence: TGTGCCAGCAGTTTGATCCAGGGGCCGGACTACGAGCAGTACTTC. This translates into CASSLIQGPDYEQYF.

V is TRBV28 and J is TRBJ1-2, with a tentative D call TRBD1 (6 bases). The CDR3 totals 14 residues. Germline V gene data show CDR1 as MDHEN and CDR2 as SYDVKM. The V gene lost 6 bases and the J gene lost 9 bases, with 20 bases spanning the gap. CDR3 nucleotides: TGTGCCAGCAGCGCCCAGGGGCGGTTAGGACGCTACACCTTC. Translated, it gives CASSAQGRLGRYTF.

This sequence joins TRBV29-1 and TRBJ1-5, with 7 bases identical to TRBD1. This CDR3 is 14 amino acids long. The germline CDR1 and CDR2 sequences are SQVTM and ANQGSEA. Trimming removed 4 bases from V and 6 bases from J; junction bases left unmatched: 9. The CDR3 DNA reads as TGCAGCGTTGTTCAAACGGCAGGGGGTCAGCCCCAGCATTTT. Translating gives CSVVQTAGGQPQHF.

The chain is built from TRBV6-5 and TRBJ2-7, with 7 nucleotides matching TRBD1. Germline CDR1 and CDR2: MNHEY and SVGAGI. The CDR3 totals 15 residues. V lost 4 bases to trimming and J lost 4 bases; unmatched junction nucleotides: 10. For the CDR3, the DNA is TGTGCCAGCAGTTCCCCCTCAGAGGGGGCTTACGAGCAGTACTTC. As protein: CASSSPSEGAYEQYF.

V is TRBV10-2 and J is TRBJ2-6, with TRBD1 matching 10 bases. In germline, CDR1 is WSHSY, CDR2 SAAADI. This CDR3 is 18 amino acids long. Losses at the gene ends were 4 bases for V and 2 bases for J; bases not matched to a gene: 8. CDR3 coding DNA: TGCGCCAGCAGTGTAGGGACAGGGGTTAAGACTGGGGCCAACGTCCTGACTTTC. Translation gives CASSVGTGVKTGANVLTF.

This chain joins TRBV5-1 and TRBJ1-6, with D possibly being TRBD1 (6 bases). Deletions cut 0 bases from V and 6 bases from J, with 13 bases between. CDR3 length: 16 residues. Germline-derived CDR1 and CDR2 are SGHRS and YFSETQ. CDR3 coding DNA: TGCGCCAGCAGCTTGGCCGGGACAAGCTTTAATTCACCCCTCCACTTT. Translation: CASSLAGTSFNSPLHF. The full variable domain, rest sourced from reference TRBV5-1 and TRBJ1-6, is KAGVTQTPRYLIKTRGQQVTLSCSPISGHRSVSWYQQTPGQGLQFLFEYFSETQRNKGNFPGRFSGRQFSNSRSEMNVSTLELGDSALYLCASSLAGTSFNSPLHFGNGTRLTVT.

This clone was seen just once. The chain links TRBV5-1 to TRBJ2-7, with TRBD2 identical over 9 bases. Germline CDR1 is SGHRS and CDR2 is YFSETQ. There are 14 residues in the CDR3. V was pared by 2 bases and J by 1 base, with 1 base of the junction left unmatched. The CDR3: CASSFTSGSYEQYF. The CDR3 DNA sequence: TGCGCCAGCAGCTTCACTAGCGGGTCCTACGAGCAGTACTTC.

J is TRBJ2-2 and V is TRBV5-6; 7 bases line up with TRBD2. The germline V gene encodes CDR1 SGHDT and CDR2 YYEEEE. The V gene end was trimmed by 3 bases and the J gene end by 4 bases; junction bases not matched to a gene: 6. There are 15 residues in the CDR3. The CDR3 region is CASSWNGGSTGELFF. For the CDR3, the DNA is TGTGCCAGCAGCTGGAACGGGGGGAGCACCGGGGAGCTGTTTTTT.

The gene calls are TRBV19 and TRBJ2-1, with 10 nucleotides matching TRBD2. Germline CDR1 reads LNHDA; CDR2 reads SQIVND (reference sequence). Germline trimming cut 3 bases from V and 7 bases from J; bases unmatched to any gene: 6. This CDR3 is 15 amino acids long. As DNA, the CDR3 is TGTGCCAGTAGTATGGCTAGCGGGGGATGGAATGAGCAGTTCTTC. Protein: CASSMASGGWNEQFF.

This clone appeared a few times. The V gene is TRBV7-3, the J gene TRBJ1-2; 9 positions match TRBD1. V lost 5 bases, J lost 6 bases, and 4 bases stayed unmatched. Germline V gene sequence: CDR1 SGHTA, CDR2 FQGTGA. The CDR3 sequence is 13 residues long. The CDR3 coding sequence is TGTGCCAGCAGCCCGGACAGGGGTGATGGCTACACCTTC. Amino acids: CASSPDRGDGYTF.

V gene TRBV5-6 combines with J gene TRBJ2-7, with 12 bases identical to TRBD2. CDR1 and CDR2 from the germline V gene are SGHDT and YYEEEE. The trim removed 4 bases at V and 1 base at J, leaving 6 bases unmatched. This CDR3 has 16 amino acids. CDR3 sequence reads: CASSHRLAGESYEQYF. The CDR3 nucleotides read TGTGCCAGCAGCCATCGACTAGCGGGGGAATCCTACGAGCAGTACTTC. The full variable domain, completed using reference TRBV5-6 and TRBJ2-7, is DAGVTQSPTHLIKTRGQQVTLRCSPKSGHDTVSWYQQALGQGPQFIFQYYEEEERQRGNFPDRFSGHQFPNYSSELNVNALLLGDSALYLCASSHRLAGESYEQYFGPGTRLTVT.

This clone has a handful of counts. The junction departs from germline at one end; a sequencing error may be responsible. The chain links TRBV7-9 to TRBJ2-1; 11 bases are a match to TRBD1. From germline, CDR1 is SEHNR and CDR2 FQNEAQ (reference sequence). The CDR3 has 16 amino acids. The CDR3 DNA is TGTTCCAGCAGCTTACGGGGACAGGGGGGCTACAATGAGCAGTTCTTC. The encoded protein is CSSSLRGQGGYNEQFF.

The chain couples TRBV5-4 to TRBJ2-3, with D possibly matching TRBD2 (5 bases). The V end was cut by 2 bases, the J end by 2 bases, with 9 bases between. This CDR3 comprises 14 residues. Per the germline V gene, CDR1 is SGHNT and CDR2 is YYREEE (reference sequence). Here the CDR3 DNA reads TGTGCCAGCAGCTTCAACGGGATCACAGATACGCAGTATTTT. Translated, it gives CASSFNGITDTQYF. Combining the CDR3 with reference TRBV5-4 and TRBJ2-3 gives the whole variable domain ETGVTQSPTHLIKTRGQQVTLRCSSQSGHNTVSWYQQALGQGPQFIFQYYREEENGRGNFPPRFSGLQFPNYSSELNVNALELDDSALYLCASSFNGITDTQYFGPGTRLTVL.